This T cell receptor beta chain was observed in a study of blood T cell repertoires in COVID-19 (dated by TCRdb to the early 2020s). The study in broad terms: Samples from collaborators originated in the United States, Italy and Spain and spanned both the acute and convalescent phases of COVID-19. The material from the prospective study consisted of cDNA or gDNA derived from T cells, B-cell-depleted T cells, or PBMCs. Where available, HLA class I and class II types were taken from metadata supplied by the sample provider and were not determined by assay-based typing. Deeply sampled blood TCRbeta repertoires from subjects exposed to, actively infected with, or recovered from COVID-19 were included in the dataset. The repertoires were released in a freely available public database intended as a resource for research on the immune response to SARS-CoV-2. The samples were drawn from two sources: the first 160 participants of the ongoing ImmuneRACE study, and 1,000 to 1,500 subjects contributed by 6 global collaborators. A de-identified subject ID, COVID-19 status, age in years and sex were almost always included in the sample metadata. Overall study outcomes, separate from this receptor: Clinical and demographic metadata were provided uncurated, with the amount varying by source and participant.

TCRbeta CDR3 regions were amplified from genomic DNA by means of the immunoSEQ Assay, a bias-controlled multiplex PCR. Per the original workflow: The number of nucleated cells in each sample was estimated by amplification of reference gene primers within the assay. To quantify the absolute abundance of each unique TCRbeta CDR3 rearrangement, sequence reads were collapsed and filtered. For each sample, productive Simpson clonality was calculated as the square root of Simpson's diversity index across productive rearrangements. TCRdb re-hosts the immuneACCESS table, in-frame sequences only. Its copies lack some clones; in the studies checked, an unresolved V gene accounts for under half of them, and the cause for the rest is not known. V and J calls and clone size are copied from that table; D and trimming were computed from the DNA. Across this sample there are some 200,000 clones, with approximately 90% seen only once. The ten biggest clones cover 5.9% of the sample.

The collaborating institutions used their own protocols to collect whole blood in K2EDTA tubes. For TCRbeta analysis, collaborators shipped samples as frozen whole blood, isolated PBMCs, or DNA extracted from either of those sample types. A remark on this clone: Its antigen specificity is not known. Base qualities were left out, and no much larger clone turns up one base away.

Compared with germline, V lacks 6 bases and J lacks 4 bases; bases without a gene match: 6. CDR1 and CDR2, looked up from the germline V gene, are SNHLY and FYNNEI. From the cysteine through the phenylalanine, the CDR3 covers 15 amino acids. CDR3 DNA only is kept here, 45 bases in frame from base 1. The chain was built from TRBV2 and TRBJ1-3; 10 bases in the junction line up with TRBD1. The receptor was isolated from an older man with acute or convalescent COVID-19. The sequenced material came from peripheral blood. The CDR3 loop reads CASRLDRGSGNTIYF. The nucleotide sequence is TGTGCCAGCAGGTTGGACAGGGGGTCCGGAAACACCATATATTTT.